This TCR beta chain appears in the sequencing data of a study of breast tumors, draining lymph nodes, adjacent tissues. Overall study results and limits: The data were judged consistent with most tumor T cells coming from lymph node and expanding in tumor. Compared with lymph nodes, tumors were less diverse; compared with nontumor tissue, more.

Using its own MiXCR run on the multiplex PCR reads, TCRdb lists one record per CDR3 protein. The sample has about 300,000 distinct CDR3 sequences; 30% to 35% are singletons. This clonotype appeared many times. The antigen is undetermined. Axillary draining lymph nodes of breast cancer patients supplied the node samples. Looked up from germline, CDR1 is LNHDA and CDR2 is SQIVND (reference sequence). The V gene lost 0 bases and the J gene lost 1 base, with 8 bases spanning the gap. The CDR3 is made up of 15 amino acids. This receptor was taken from a female donor with breast cancer. Some clones in this sample may be carry-over from other donors' samples. The rearrangement uses TRBV19 and TRBJ2-3; D is undetermined. The sequencing input was axillary lymph node tissue. The CDR3, as DNA: TGTGCCAGTAGTATAGATCTGCCTGGCACAGATACGCAGTATTTT. Translating it yields CASSIDLPGTDTQYF.